Listed here are 15 T cell receptor beta chains from one sample, sequenced in a study of CD8+ T cells in alopecia areata. RNA, once extracted, was reverse transcribed into cDNA for use as the sequencing template. Here immunoSEQ multiplex PCR was the method, and the copy in TCRdb shows in-frame clones only, minus some. The repertoire holds around 200,000 clones, with roughly 53% as singletons. Documented treatment: oral pan-JAK inhibitor, 5-10 mg twice daily. The sample here was CD8+ T cells sorted from blood, taken at week 24, from a patient treated with tofacitinib. The receptors stem from a human donor with alopecia areata.

This chain connects TRBV7-9 to TRBJ1-1, with 7 bases lining up with TRBD1. The germline V gene has CDR1 SEHNR and CDR2 FQNEAQ (reference sequence). V lost 8 bases and J lost 7; bases outside the gene matches: 10. The CDR3 is 13 amino acids. As DNA, the CDR3 is TGTGCCAGCCGTGAGGGGGCGTCGTTTGAAGCTTTCTTT. Its protein product is CASREGASFEAFF. Using reference TRBV7-9 and TRBJ1-1 for the parts outside the CDR3, the full variable domain is DTGVSQNPRHKITKRGQNVTFRCDPISEHNRLYWYRQTLGQGPEFLTYFQNEAQLEKSRLLSDRFSAERPKGSFSTLEIQRTEQGDSAMYLCASREGASFEAFFGQGTRLTVV.

This chain joins TRBV15 and TRBJ2-7, with D unresolved. There are 12 residues in the CDR3. Trimming shortened V by 0 bases and J by 13 bases, and 13 bases separated the two germline ends. The germline CDR1 and CDR2 sequences are LNHNV and YYDKDF (reference sequence). DNA for the CDR3: TGTGCCACCAGCAGAGATGAGCGTCTCCTTTACTTC. Protein product: CATSRDERLLYF.

This clone was seen only a few times. The genes are TRBV15 and TRBJ2-3; 9 bases align to TRBD2. V trimming: 8 bases; J trimming: 0 bases; junction bases outside the gene matches: 3. CDR3 length equals 14 residues. In germline, CDR1 is LNHNV, CDR2 YYDKDF (reference sequence). The CDR3 region has the DNA TGTGCCACCGAGAGCGGGGGGAGCACAGATACGCAGTATTTT. The encoded protein is CATESGGSTDTQYF.

The J gene is TRBJ2-3, the V gene TRBV6-6; TRBD2 aligns across 9 bases. The CDR3 has 16 residues. The J segment lost 5 bases and the V segment lost 7 bases, leaving 13 bases of the junction unmatched. The V gene's germline CDR1 is MNHNY and CDR2 SVGAGI (reference sequence). This chain's CDR3 is CASNFRASGNLDTQYF. CDR3 coding DNA: TGTGCCAGCAACTTTCGGGCTAGCGGGAACTTAGATACGCAGTATTTT.

The chain links TRBV19 to TRBJ2-3; 7 bases are shared with TRBD2. The V segment lost 4 bases and the J segment 1 base; nucleotides outside the gene matches: 14. This CDR3 is 18 amino acids long. From germline, CDR1 is LNHDA and CDR2 SQIVND (reference sequence). The CDR3 DNA reads as TGTGCCAGTAGTAGACCGAGCCGTGGACTAGTCGGCACAGATACGCAGTATTTT. Amino acid sequence: CASSRPSRGLVGTDTQYF.

V usage is TRBV29-1 and J usage is TRBJ1-5; tentatively, D is TRBD1 (5 bases). Germline lookup yields CDR1 SQVTM and CDR2 ANQGSEA. Trimming stripped 6 bases from V and 4 bases from J, with 13 bases between. CDR3 length: 13 amino acids. CDR3: CSVAGDGNQPQHF. CDR3 nucleotides: TGCAGCGTGGCGGGGGACGGTAATCAGCCCCAGCATTTT.

The chain combines TRBV5-1 with TRBJ2-7, with 7 bases lining up with TRBD1. V was pared by 4 bases and J by 2 bases, with 9 bases of the junction left unmatched. The length of the CDR3 is 15 residues. Germline-derived CDR1 and CDR2 are SGHRS and YFSETQ. The CDR3 sequence is CASSPDGTAAYEQYF. In nucleotides, the CDR3 is TGCGCCAGCAGCCCGGACGGGACAGCCGCCTACGAGCAGTACTTC.

The chain employs TRBV5-1 and TRBJ2-5; 10 bases line up with TRBD1. Germline-derived CDR1 and CDR2 are SGHRS and YFSETQ. The V and J ends lost 3 bases and 6 bases, in that order; junction bases with no gene match: 5. This CDR3 is 14 amino acids long. CDR3 region: CASSYGTGVQTQYF. The CDR3 coding sequence is TGCGCCAGCAGCTACGGGACAGGGGTACAGACCCAGTACTTC.

The chain is built from TRBV6-5 and TRBJ1-2; D may be TRBD1 (6 bases). There are 14 residues in the CDR3. The V end was cut by 6 bases, the J end by 4 bases, with 15 bases between. Germline V CDR1 and CDR2: MNHEY, SVGAGI. The CDR3 DNA sequence: TGTGCCAGCAGAACCCTCGGACAGCTCTATGGCTACACCTTC. Its translation is CASRTLGQLYGYTF.

Details on this clone: A junction end diverges from the germline sequence, so it may reflect a read error. The J gene is TRBJ2-6, the V gene TRBV2, with 7 positions matching TRBD1. Looked up from germline, CDR1 is SNHLY and CDR2 is FYNNEI. The CDR3 is 14 residues long. DNA for the CDR3: TGTGCCGGCAGACAGGGTTCTGGGGCCAACGTCCTGACTTTC. It encodes CAGRQGSGANVLTF.

The chain is built from TRBV27 and TRBJ1-5; 9 bases are a match to TRBD1. The CDR3 is 14 amino acids. J gave up 4 bases and V 2 bases, and 0 bases lay outside the gene matches. Germline CDR1 and CDR2: MNHEY and SMNVEV (reference sequence). For the CDR3, the DNA is TGTGCCAGCAGTTTAGGGACAGGGAATCAGCCCCAGCATTTT. It yields the protein CASSLGTGNQPQHF.

V is TRBV4-1 and J is TRBJ2-3; maybe TRBD2 (6 bases). The CDR3 sequence is 16 residues long. From germline, CDR1 is MGHRA and CDR2 YSYEKL. V was clipped by 1 base and J by 5 bases, with 16 bases between them. The CDR3 DNA reads TGCGCCAGCAGCCAAGCTTCCGGGGGAGGCATAGATACGCAGTATTTT. Its translation is CASSQASGGGIDTQYF.

The rearrangement uses TRBV7-9 and TRBJ2-3; D unclear. The germline CDR1 and CDR2 sequences are SEHNR and FQNEAQ (reference sequence). The CDR3 loop spans 15 amino acids. V lost 5 bases to trimming and J lost 2 bases, with 14 bases between them. The CDR3 DNA sequence: TGTGCCAGCAGCCACCCTTGGCTTTCCACAGATACGCAGTATTTT. Amino acids: CASSHPWLSTDTQYF.

The chain employs TRBV7-6 and TRBJ2-1; D remains ambiguous. The V gene lost 1 base and the J gene lost 2 bases, with 3 bases spanning the gap. The V gene's germline CDR1 is SGHVS and CDR2 FNYEAQ. The CDR3 length is 13 residues. CDR3 in amino acids: CASSLGAYNEQFF. The CDR3 DNA is TGTGCCAGCAGCTTAGGGGCCTACAATGAGCAGTTCTTC. Using reference TRBV7-6 and TRBJ2-1 for the parts outside the CDR3, the full variable domain is GAGVSQSPRYKVTKRGQDVALRCDPISGHVSLYWYRQALGQGPEFLTYFNYEAQQDKSGLPNDRFSAERPEGSISTLTIQRTEQRDSAMYRCASSLGAYNEQFFGPGTRLTVL.

The chain joins TRBV16 to TRBJ1-6; D unclear. The CDR3 has 16 amino acids. CDR1 and CDR2 from the germline V gene are KGHSY and FQNENV. V dropped 0 bases and J dropped 5 bases, with 11 bases sitting between them. The CDR3 sequence: CASSQSLKIHNSPLHF. In DNA form, the CDR3 reads TGTGCCAGCAGCCAATCGTTGAAGATTCATAATTCACCCCTCCACTTT. Complete variable domain (other parts from reference TRBV16 and TRBJ1-6): GEEVAQTPKHLVRGEGQKAKLYCAPIKGHSYVFWYQQVLKNEFKFLISFQNENVFDETGMPKERFSAKCLPNSPCSLEIQATKLEDSAVYFCASSQSLKIHNSPLHFGNGTRLTVT.